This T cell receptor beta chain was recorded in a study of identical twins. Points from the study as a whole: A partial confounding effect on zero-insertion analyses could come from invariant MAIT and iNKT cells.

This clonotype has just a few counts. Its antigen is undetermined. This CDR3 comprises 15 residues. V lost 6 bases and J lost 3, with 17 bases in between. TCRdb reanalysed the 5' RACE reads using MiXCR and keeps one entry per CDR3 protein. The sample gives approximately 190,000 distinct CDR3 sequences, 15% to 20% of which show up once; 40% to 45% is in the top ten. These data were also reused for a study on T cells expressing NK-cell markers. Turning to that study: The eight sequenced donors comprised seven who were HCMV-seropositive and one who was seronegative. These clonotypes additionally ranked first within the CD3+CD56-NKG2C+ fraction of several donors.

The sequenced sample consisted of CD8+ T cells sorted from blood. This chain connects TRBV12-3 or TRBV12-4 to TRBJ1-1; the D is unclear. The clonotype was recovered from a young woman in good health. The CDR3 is CASSPYRPQDTEAFF. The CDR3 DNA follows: TGTGCCAGCAGCCCCTATCGGCCCCAGGACACTGAAGCTTTCTTT.